These 20 T cell receptor beta chains came from one sample sequenced in a study of post-analysis software for immune sequencing data. Study-wide results and limits: When patients were compared with controls, 4 or 5 TRBV segments were more frequent, TRBV5-6, TRBV5-1 and TRBV20-1 among them.

The TCR beta cDNA libraries carried unique molecular identifiers. Via MiXCR, TCRdb re-called the PCR reads, giving one row per CDR3 protein. The sample shows around 190,000 distinct CDR3 sequences, 29% of them seen only once. Antigens for these TCRs are unknown. Sequenced sample: blood. These receptors all come from a girl under 18 with multiple sclerosis.

This clonotype was observed at least ten times. This rearrangement joins TRBV12-3 or TRBV12-4 to TRBJ1-2; possible D gene TRBD1, 6 bases. V was cut by 6 bases and J by 2 bases, with 13 bases left in between. CDR3 length: 14 residues. The CDR3 reads CASSQQGTNYGYTF. CDR3 DNA sequence: TGTGCCAGCAGCCAACAGGGAACCAACTATGGCTACACCTTC.

This clonotype was recorded many times. The chain employs TRBV7-9 and TRBJ2-7, with 13 bases that match TRBD2. J gave up 5 bases and V 8 bases, and 9 bases lay outside the gene matches. The CDR3 totals 15 residues. Per germline, CDR1 SEHNR and CDR2 FQNEAQ (reference sequence). CDR3 sequence (DNA): TGTGCCAGCCAGAAAACTAGCGGGAGGGCCGACGAGCAGTACTTC. Translated: CASQKTSGRADEQYF.

About this clonotype: A read error is possible here, since a much larger clone lies one base away. The chain carries TRBV5-1 and TRBJ2-5; 10 bases align to TRBD1. The CDR3 totals 15 residues. CDR1 SGHRS and CDR2 YFSETQ come from the germline V gene. The CDR3 region is CANSLQGTGEETQYF. CDR3 DNA sequence: TGCGCCAACAGCTTGCAGGGGACAGGGGAAGAGACCCAGTACTTC.

Worth noting for this clonotype: A much larger clone is a single base away; this may be a read error. V gene TRBV29-1 combines with J gene TRBJ2-1; possibly TRBD2 for D (6 bases). In germline, CDR1 is SQVTM, CDR2 ANQGSEA. V was cut by 3 bases and J by 5 bases, with 11 bases left in between. The CDR3 sequence is 13 residues long. The CDR3 DNA reads TGCAGCGTTGATGGCGGGGTGCACAATGAGCAGTTCTTC. It yields the protein CSVDGGVHNEQFF.

The V call is TRBV5-1, the J call TRBJ1-1; weak D call: TRBD1 (6 bases). Germline CDR1 SGHRS, CDR2 YFSETQ. CDR3 length: 15 residues. V lost 4 bases to trimming and J lost 0 bases, with 13 bases between them. CDR3 nucleotide sequence: TGCGCCAGCAGCACGTTCACAGGGTTGAACACTGAAGCTTTCTTT. Its protein is CASSTFTGLNTEAFF.

This clonotype was seen a handful of times. This may be a read error, as it is one base from a much larger clone. The rearrangement joins TRBV29-1 to TRBJ2-1, with TRBD2 matching over 10 bases. The J call may be incorrect, as the DNA end agrees better with TRBJ2-7. This CDR3 contains 13 residues. Germline V gene sequence: CDR1 SQVTM, CDR2 ANQGSEA. The CDR3 DNA follows: TGCAGCGATACTAGCGGGAACTACAATGAGCAGTACTTC. Translated, it gives CSDTSGNYNEQYF.

This clonotype showed up many times. The chain couples TRBV12-3 or TRBV12-4 to TRBJ2-1, with 8 bases lining up with TRBD1. The CDR3 totals 19 residues. The V and J ends lost 3 bases and 3 bases, in that order; junction bases with no gene match: 16. CDR3 sequence: CASSFRRGRNFRHYNEQFF. In DNA form, the CDR3 reads TGTGCCAGCAGTTTTCGCAGGGGGCGAAATTTCCGCCACTACAATGAGCAGTTCTTC.

This clonotype appeared a single time. A much larger clone is a single base away; this may be a read error. The chain recombines TRBV28 with TRBJ2-1; D is uncertain. The CDR3 is 16 residues long. CDR1 and CDR2 from the germline V gene are MDHEN and SYDVKM. With 3 bases removed from V and 0 bases from J, the gap between germline ends came to 12 bases. The CDR3 loop reads CASSLTYKGSYNEQFF. The CDR3 coding sequence is TGTGCCAGCAGTTTGACCTACAAGGGCTCCTACAATGAGCAGTTCTTC.

Details on this clonotype: The junction and the germline gene differ at one end; a read error may be behind it. The V and J genes are TRBV7-7 and TRBJ2-2; D ambiguous. This CDR3 region has 15 residues. Germline V gene lookup returns CDR1 SSHAT and CDR2 FNYEAQ (reference sequence). CDR3 bases: TGTGCTAGCAGCTTATCGCACAGAGACACCGGGGAGCTGTTTTTT. Residues: CASSLSHRDTGELFF.

This clonotype was picked up a small number of times. The chain employs TRBV7-9 and TRBJ2-1; 7 nucleotides line up with TRBD2. The ends lost 5 bases at V and 15 bases at J; junction bases unmatched: 10. The CDR3 has 12 residues. CDR1 and CDR2 from the germline V gene are SEHNR and FQNEAQ (reference sequence). CDR3 sequence reads: CASSLGVREVFF. As DNA, the CDR3 is TGTGCCAGCAGCCTCGGGGTCCGGGAGGTGTTCTTC.

This clonotype has a count of ten or more. The J gene is TRBJ1-1, the V gene TRBV12-3 or TRBV12-4, with D maybe TRBD1 (6 bases). This CDR3 comprises 16 residues. The V and J ends lost 5 bases and 1 base respectively, with 17 bases between them. CDR3 loop: CASSGFDRLENTEAFF. The CDR3 DNA sequence: TGTGCCAGCAGTGGGTTTGACAGGCTGGAGAACACTGAAGCTTTCTTT.

This chain connects TRBV6-4 to TRBJ1-1; D is ambiguous. V lost 2 bases to trimming and J lost 1 base, with 8 bases between them. The CDR3 is 14 residues long. Germline V lookup: CDR1 MRHNA, CDR2 SNTAGT. The CDR3 spells CASSDGQKNTEAFF. The CDR3 DNA reads TGTGCCAGCAGTGACGGGCAGAAGAACACTGAAGCTTTCTTT.

For the CDR3, the DNA is TGCGCCAGCAGCCAAGATAACGTCCAAGCGTCTGGAGCTTTCTTT. Amino acids: CASSQDNVQASGAFF. The genes are TRBV4-1 and TRBJ1-1; D not resolved. CDR3 length: 15 amino acids. Trimming shortened V by 0 bases and J by 10 bases, and 18 bases separated the two germline ends. Germline V gene data show CDR1 as MGHRA and CDR2 as YSYEKL.

This clonotype was picked up a small number of times. The V and J genes are TRBV3-1 and TRBJ2-1; TRBD2 agrees at 13 bases. The V gene end was trimmed by 4 bases and the J gene end by 3 bases; junction bases not matched to a gene: 15. This CDR3 comprises 20 residues. The germline V gene encodes CDR1 LGHDT and CDR2 YNNKEL (reference sequence). The CDR3 sequence is CASSPTRTAGTSGDYNEQFF. CDR3 coding DNA: TGTGCCAGCAGCCCTACCCGGACAGCCGGGACTAGCGGGGACTACAATGAGCAGTTCTTC.

This clonotype was detected ten times or more. The V gene is TRBV4-1, the J gene TRBJ1-5; TRBD1 matches at 12 bases. The CDR3 has 17 residues. CDR1 and CDR2 (germline): MGHRA, YSYEKL. Trimming removed 8 bases from V and 7 bases from J; junction bases left unmatched: 15. CDR3 nucleotide sequence: TGCGCCAGCGGCCCAACCGGGGACAGGGGGCTTCGACAGCCCCAGCATTTT. Its protein is CASGPTGDRGLRQPQHF.

This clonotype has at least ten counts. CDR3 sequence: CASSLARVNQETQYF. The CDR3 region has the DNA TGCGCCAGCAGCTTGGCCAGGGTGAACCAAGAGACCCAGTACTTC. The rearrangement joins TRBV5-1 to TRBJ2-5; the D gene is possibly TRBD1 (5 bases). The CDR3 loop spans 15 amino acids. The V end was cut by 0 bases, the J end by 0 bases, with 9 bases between. Germline V gives CDR1 SGHRS, CDR2 YFSETQ.

J is TRBJ1-2 and V is TRBV5-1, with TRBD1 matching 7 bases. The V gene's germline CDR1 is SGHRS and CDR2 YFSETQ. V was pared by 4 bases and J by 4 bases, with 7 bases of the junction left unmatched. CDR3 length: 14 amino acids. Here the CDR3 reads CASSPGQAVYGYTF. The CDR3 nucleotides read TGCGCCAGCAGCCCCGGACAGGCGGTCTATGGCTACACCTTC. Full variable domain (remainder filled in from reference TRBV5-1 and TRBJ1-2): KAGVTQTPRYLIKTRGQQVTLSCSPISGHRSVSWYQQTPGQGLQFLFEYFSETQRNKGNFPGRFSGRQFSNSRSEMNVSTLELGDSALYLCASSPGQAVYGYTFGSGTRLTVV.

The chain joins TRBV29-1 to TRBJ2-1; 9 nucleotides align to TRBD2. Germline CDR1 is SQVTM and CDR2 is ANQGSEA. The CDR3 has 17 residues. V gave up 1 base and J gave up 0 bases; unmatched junction bases: 7. The CDR3 loop is CSVEAGLAPSSYNEQFF. CDR3 in DNA: TGCAGCGTTGAAGCCGGACTAGCGCCAAGCTCCTACAATGAGCAGTTCTTC.

This chain connects TRBV3-1 to TRBJ2-5; 12 bases align to TRBD2. Gene TRBJ2-7 matches the end of the DNA better, so the J call may be wrong. CDR3 length: 16 residues. Germline V gene lookup returns CDR1 LGHDT and CDR2 YNNKEL (reference sequence). The CDR3: CASSQTGTSGSYEQYF. CDR3 coding DNA: TGTGCCAGCAGCCAGACCGGGACTAGCGGGTCCTACGAGCAGTACTTC.

The chain employs TRBV6-5 and TRBJ1-1; D is possibly TRBD1 (6 bases). The CDR3 spans 17 residues. The V end was cut by 4 bases, the J end by 4 bases, with 22 bases between. Germline CDR1 and CDR2: MNHEY and SVGAGI. The CDR3 DNA sequence: TGTGCCAGCAGTTCACCTTCAATGACAGGCGGCGCCACTGAAGCTTTCTTT. Its translation is CASSSPSMTGGATEAFF.